This passage covers 8 T cell receptor beta chains from one sample sequenced in a study of control samples from healthy donors and cancer patients. Here immunoSEQ multiplex PCR was the method, and the copy in TCRdb shows in-frame clones only, minus some. Among roughly 120,000 clones listed, approximately 90% were seen once. Sequences were obtained from blood. These receptors came from a woman between 18 and 29 years old in good health.

The chain combines TRBV28 with TRBJ2-2, with a tentative D call TRBD2 (7 bases). Per germline, CDR1 MDHEN and CDR2 SYDVKM. The CDR3 extends over 17 amino acids. Trimming cost V 3 bases and J 2 bases, with 16 bases left between them. The CDR3 protein is CASSLGGRVLNTGELFF. The DNA for the CDR3 is TGTGCCAGCAGTTTGGGGGGGCGGGTGCTAAACACCGGGGAGCTGTTTTTT. Full variable domain (remainder filled in from reference TRBV28 and TRBJ2-2): DVKVTQSSRYLVKRTGEKVFLECVQDMDHENMFWYRQDPGLGLRLIYFSYDVKMKEKGDIPEGYSVSREKKERFSLILESASTNQTSMYLCASSLGGRVLNTGELFFGEGSRLTVL.

This chain uses TRBV6-5 with TRBJ2-7; 7 bases map to TRBD1. The V gene end was trimmed by 8 bases and the J gene end by 0 bases; junction bases not matched to a gene: 13. The germline gives CDR1 MNHEY, CDR2 SVGAGI. The CDR3 extends over 16 amino acids. CDR3 region: CASGYSGTEISYEQYF. CDR3 in DNA: TGTGCCAGCGGGTACTCTGGGACAGAAATCTCCTACGAGCAGTACTTC.

The gene calls are TRBV28 and TRBJ1-5; D is ambiguous. Germline V gene data show CDR1 as MDHEN and CDR2 as SYDVKM. The CDR3 runs to 14 residues. V gave up 3 bases and J gave up 2 bases, with 8 bases separating them. This CDR3 is CASSFKGGNQPQHF. Here the CDR3 DNA reads TGTGCCAGCAGTTTTAAGGGAGGCAATCAGCCCCAGCATTTT.

The chain links TRBV7-2 to TRBJ2-3, with TRBD2 identical over 8 bases. The CDR3 totals 14 residues. The germline V gene encodes CDR1 SGHTA and CDR2 FQGNSA. With V trimmed by 5 bases and J by 4 bases, 5 bases remained unmatched. The CDR3 DNA sequence: TGTGCCAGCAGCCTGTGGACTAGCCCAGATACGCAGTATTTT. As protein: CASSLWTSPDTQYF. The entire variable domain, with the rest obtained from reference TRBV7-2 and TRBJ2-3, is as follows: GAGVSQSPSNKVTEKGKDVELRCDPISGHTALYWYRQSLGQGLEFLIYFQGNSAPDKSGLPSDRFSAERTGGSVSTLTIQRTQQEDSAVYLCASSLWTSPDTQYFGPGTRLTVL.

The V and J genes are TRBV6-2 or TRBV6-3 and TRBJ2-7, with 11 bases matching TRBD1. V trimming: 5 bases; J trimming: 3 bases; junction bases outside the gene matches: 6. The CDR3 has 15 residues. Germline-derived CDR1 and CDR2 are MNHEY and SVGEGT. The CDR3 is CASSGTGQGVYEQYF. DNA of the CDR3: TGTGCCAGCAGTGGCACGGGACAGGGGGTCTACGAGCAGTACTTC.

This chain links TRBV29-1 with TRBJ2-2, with D hard to call. The CDR3 is 13 amino acids. Germline V gives CDR1 SQVTM, CDR2 ANQGSEA. Trimming shortened V by 7 bases and J by 4 bases, and 13 bases separated the two germline ends. The CDR3 reads CSAKNGGTGELFF. The CDR3 DNA follows: TGCAGCGCCAAGAATGGCGGCACCGGGGAGCTGTTTTTT.

V gene TRBV6-1 combines with J gene TRBJ2-3; D might be TRBD1 (6 bases). Germline V gene data show CDR1 as MNHNS and CDR2 as SASEGT. This CDR3 contains 17 residues. Trimming removed 2 bases from V and 3 bases from J, with 18 bases in between. The DNA of the CDR3 is TGTGCCAGCAGTGAACGCCCCGGGCAGACAGGTACAGATACGCAGTATTTT. Translation gives CASSERPGQTGTDTQYF.

V usage is TRBV4-3 and J usage is TRBJ2-4, with a tentative D call TRBD1 (8 bases). CDR1 is LGHNA, CDR2 YSLEER, per germline. V was shortened by 4 bases and J by 8 bases, with 15 bases between the two germline ends. The CDR3 is made up of 14 amino acids. DNA of the CDR3: TGCGCCAGCAGCCTCAGGACAGGGAGGGACATTCAGTACTTC. It specifies CASSLRTGRDIQYF.